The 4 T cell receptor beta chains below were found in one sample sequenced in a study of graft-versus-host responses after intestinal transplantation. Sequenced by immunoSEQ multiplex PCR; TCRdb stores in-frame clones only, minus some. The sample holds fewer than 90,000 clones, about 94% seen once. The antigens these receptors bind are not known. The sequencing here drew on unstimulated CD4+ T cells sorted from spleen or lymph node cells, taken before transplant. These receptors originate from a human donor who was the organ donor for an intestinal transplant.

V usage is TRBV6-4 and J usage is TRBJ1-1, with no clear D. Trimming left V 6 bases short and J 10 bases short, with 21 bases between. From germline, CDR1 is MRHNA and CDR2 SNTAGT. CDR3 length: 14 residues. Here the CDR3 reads CASSPEFVGPVAFF. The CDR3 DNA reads TGTGCCAGCAGCCCCGAGTTCGTCGGGCCGGTAGCTTTCTTT.

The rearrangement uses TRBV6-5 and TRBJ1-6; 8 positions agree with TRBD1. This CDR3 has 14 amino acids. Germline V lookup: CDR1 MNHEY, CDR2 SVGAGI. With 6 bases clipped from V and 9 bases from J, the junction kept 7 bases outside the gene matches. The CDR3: CASRGQGPSSPLHF. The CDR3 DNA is TGTGCCAGCAGAGGACAGGGCCCTAGTTCACCCCTCCACTTT.

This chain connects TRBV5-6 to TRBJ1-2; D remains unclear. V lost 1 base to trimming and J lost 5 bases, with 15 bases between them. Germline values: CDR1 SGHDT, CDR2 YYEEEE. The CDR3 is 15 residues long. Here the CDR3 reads CASSLFSGSGYGYTF. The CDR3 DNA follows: TGTGCCAGCAGCTTGTTTTCGGGCAGTGGTTATGGCTACACCTTC.

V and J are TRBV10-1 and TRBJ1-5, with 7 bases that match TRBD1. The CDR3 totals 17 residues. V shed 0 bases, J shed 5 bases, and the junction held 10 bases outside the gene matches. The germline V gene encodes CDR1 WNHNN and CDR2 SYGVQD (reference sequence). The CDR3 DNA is TGCGCCAGCAGTGAGTCGAAAACCAATACAGGGGATCAGCCCCAGCATTTT. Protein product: CASSESKTNTGDQPQHF.